This TCR beta chain appears in the sequencing data of a study of OX40 agonist ivuxolimab in advanced cancers. Study as a whole: Ivuxolimab, an antibody that agonizes OX40 (CD134), was administered to the patients. The group had a mean age of 60 years, ranged from 23 to 79, and was 82.7% male.

Looked up from germline, CDR1 is LNHDA and CDR2 is SQIVND (reference sequence). The CDR3 has 15 amino acids. V was trimmed by 5 bases and J by 4 bases, leaving 17 bases between them. About this clone: Its antigen is unknown.

Libraries were prepared by immunoSEQ multiplex PCR; TCRdb keeps only in-frame clonotypes and omits some of them. Of about 96,000 clones in the sample, 90% were seen once. The investigators sampled blood at baseline, at cycle 4 day 1, and at cycle 7 day 1. Points from the study as a whole: Clonal expansion was among the lowest in partial responders at 0.1-3.0 mg/kg, especially CD8+.

The chain combines TRBV19 with TRBJ1-2; D remains unclear. The origin of this receptor is an adult with an advanced solid tumor such as melanoma, head and neck, liver or kidney cancer. Sample: CD4+ or CD8+ T cells sorted from blood, taken in a trial of the OX40 agonist ivuxolimab. In DNA, the CDR3 is TGTGCCAGTAGTTTCCAGGAGGCCCCGGGCTATGGCTACACCTTC. Translating gives CASSFQEAPGYGYTF.